These T cell receptor beta chains were read from a single sample in a study of cytomegalovirus exposure and HLA in healthy donors. Profiled with immunoSEQ multiplex PCR; TCRdb holds only in-frame clones, not every one. The sample holds about 81,000 clones, 85% to 90% seen once. The sequenced material came from PBMCs. These receptors came from a man between 18 and 35 years old in good health and CMV-seronegative. The CDR3 runs from the conserved cysteine through the conserved F or W. Each record gives: J gene, V gene, D gene, clone size, CDR3 DNA, CDR3 protein. A D gene is named only where the DNA matches it firmly. A clone size is listed for some rows: how often the clone was seen (once, few, many), or a class if it is expanded.

TRBJ2-5,TRBV10-3,TRBD2,NA,TGTGCCATCAGCGCAAGCGGGAAAGAGACCCAGTACTTC,CAISASGKETQYF
TRBJ1-4,TRBV18,NA,NA,TGTGCCAGCTCACCACAGGGGGGGCCGTCGGAAAAACTGTTTTTT,CASSPQGGPSEKLFF
TRBJ1-2,TRBV7-2,NA,once,TGTGCCAGCAGCTTAGCTCGGGGCAGGGGAACAGGCTACACCTTC,CASSLARGRGTGYTF
TRBJ2-1,TRBV7-6,TRBD2,once,TGTGCCAGCAGCCCGGGACTAGCGGGCTCCTACAATGAGCAGTTCTTC,CASSPGLAGSYNEQFF
TRBJ2-1,TRBV19,NA,NA,TGTGCCAGTAGTACGGGGGCGGGAGACAAGCAGTTCTTC,CASSTGAGDKQFF
TRBJ1-4,TRBV4-2,NA,once,TGTGCCAGCAGCCAAGAAGGGCAGGGTAATGAAAAACTGTTTTTT,CASSQEGQGNEKLFF
TRBJ2-2,TRBV5-8,TRBD1,NA,TGTGCCAGCAGCTTGTACCAGGGGGCTAGAACCGGGGAGCTGTTTTTT,CASSLYQGARTGELFF
TRBJ2-3,TRBV30,NA,NA,TGTGCCTGGAGTGTACAGGCGAAAAGCACAGATACGCAGTATTTT,CAWSVQAKSTDTQYF
TRBJ1-6,TRBV13,NA,NA,TGTGCCAGCAGCTTAGTTCAGGGAGGTTCACCCCTCCACTTT,CASSLVQGGSPLHF
TRBJ2-3,TRBV6-5,NA,NA,TGTGCCAGCACCCAGGGGAGTAGCACAGATACGCAGTATTTT,CASTQGSSTDTQYF
TRBJ2-1,TRBV7-9,TRBD2,once,TGTGCCAGCAGCAATAGCGGGAGGGCCGAAAATGAGCAGTTCTTC,CASSNSGRAENEQFF
TRBJ2-1,TRBV2,TRBD2,NA,TGTGCCAGCAGTGGGGGCGGGAGAGGCTATGAGCAGTTCTTC,CASSGGGRGYEQFF
TRBJ2-6,TRBV4-1,NA,NA,TGCGCCAGCAGCCAAGCAGAATCCTCTGGGGCCAACGTCCTGACTTTC,CASSQAESSGANVLTF
TRBJ1-4,TRBV5-6,TRBD1,NA,TGTGCCAGCAGCCCCTTCTGGACAGGGGAGTCGGGAACTAATGAAAAACTGTTTTTT,CASSPFWTGESGTNEKLFF
TRBJ2-3,TRBV7-2,TRBD2,NA,TGTGCCAGCAGCTTAGTCGGGCTAGCGGGAGGCCCAGATACGCAGTATTTT,CASSLVGLAGGPDTQYF
TRBJ2-7,TRBV6-1,TRBD1,NA,TGTGCCAGCATTCTGACCGGGACAGGCTCCTACGAGCAGTACTTC,CASILTGTGSYEQYF
TRBJ2-7,TRBV5-8,TRBD2,NA,TGTGCCAGCAGCTTGGAGGTCTTTGGCGGGAGCTCAGTTAGCGAGCAGTACTTC,CASSLEVFGGSSVSEQYF
TRBJ1-5,TRBV27,NA,NA,TGTGCCAGCAGTTCCTTTTCAGGGCAAGGGCAGCCCCAGCATTTT,CASSSFSGQGQPQHF
TRBJ2-7,TRBV5-1,NA,NA,TGCGCCAGCAGCTTGTCAGCAGGCGACACCTACGAGCAGTACTTC,CASSLSAGDTYEQYF
TRBJ1-1,TRBV18,TRBD1,NA,TGTGCCAGCTCACCAGGGACAGGGCAGTACACTGAAGCTTTCTTT,CASSPGTGQYTEAFF
TRBJ1-1,TRBV7-6,NA,NA,TGTGCCAGCAGCTTACGACCGGAGAAATTGAACACTGAAGCTTTCTTT,CASSLRPEKLNTEAFF
TRBJ2-7,TRBV4-1,TRBD1,once,TGCGCCAGCAGCAGCCGACAGGGGGTCTACGAGCAGTACTTC,CASSSRQGVYEQYF
TRBJ2-3,TRBV7-3,TRBD2,NA,TGTGCCAGCAGCTTAAACGGAGGACTAGGGCAAATCCGCACAGATACGCAGTATTTT,CASSLNGGLGQIRTDTQYF
TRBJ1-1,TRBV4-2,NA,NA,TGTGCCAGCAGCCAGGGGCGAGGAACTGAAGCTTTCTTT,CASSQGRGTEAFF
TRBJ1-2,TRBV9,NA,few,TGTGCCAGCAGCGTATCCGGTAACTATGGCTACACCTTC,CASSVSGNYGYTF
TRBJ2-5,TRBV7-6,NA,NA,TGTGCCAGCAGCTTAGCGCCAGGATATCAAGAGACCCAGTACTTC,CASSLAPGYQETQYF
TRBJ1-5,TRBV7-9,NA,NA,TGTTCCAGCAGCCACCCCCCCCTGCAGTTTGGCAATCAGCCCCAGCATTTT,CSSSHPPLQFGNQPQHF